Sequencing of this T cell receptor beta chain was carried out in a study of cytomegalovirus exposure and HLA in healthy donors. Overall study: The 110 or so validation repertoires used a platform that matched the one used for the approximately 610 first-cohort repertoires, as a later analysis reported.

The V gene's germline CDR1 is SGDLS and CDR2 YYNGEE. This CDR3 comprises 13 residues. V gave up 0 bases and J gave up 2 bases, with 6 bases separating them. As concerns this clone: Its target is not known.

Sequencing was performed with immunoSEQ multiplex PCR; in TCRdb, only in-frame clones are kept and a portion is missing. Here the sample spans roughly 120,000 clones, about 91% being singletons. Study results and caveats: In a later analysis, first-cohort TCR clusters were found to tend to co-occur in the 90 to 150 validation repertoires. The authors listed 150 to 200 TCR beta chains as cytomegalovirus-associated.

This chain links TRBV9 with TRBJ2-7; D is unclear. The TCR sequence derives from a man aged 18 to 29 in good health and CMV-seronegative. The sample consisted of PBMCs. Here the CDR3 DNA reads TGTGCCAGCAGCGTAGACGGTGCCTACGAGCAGTACTTC. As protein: CASSVDGAYEQYF.